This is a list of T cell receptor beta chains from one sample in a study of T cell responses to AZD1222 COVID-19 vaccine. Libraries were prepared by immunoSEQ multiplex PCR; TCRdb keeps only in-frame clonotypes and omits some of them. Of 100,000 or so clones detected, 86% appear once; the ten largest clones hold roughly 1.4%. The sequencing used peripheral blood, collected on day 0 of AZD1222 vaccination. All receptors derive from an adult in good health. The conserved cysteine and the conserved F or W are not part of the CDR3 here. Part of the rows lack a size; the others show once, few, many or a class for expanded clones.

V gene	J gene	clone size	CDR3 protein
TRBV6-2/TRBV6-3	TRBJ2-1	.	ASSTGTSGSYNEQF
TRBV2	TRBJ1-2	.	ASSPLSGTYGYT
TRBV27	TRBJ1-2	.	ASRDRGPGYT
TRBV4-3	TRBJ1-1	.	ASSPQISGTEAF
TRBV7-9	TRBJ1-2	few	ASSLSSDGFDGYT
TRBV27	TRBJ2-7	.	ASRTGASYEQY
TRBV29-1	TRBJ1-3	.	SVGSGGYGNTIY
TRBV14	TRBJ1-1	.	ASSQQGITEAF
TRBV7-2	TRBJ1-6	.	ASSSQGGDNSPLH
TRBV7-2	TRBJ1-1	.	ASSLGGQGRDTEAF
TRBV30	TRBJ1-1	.	AWRDIPNTEAF
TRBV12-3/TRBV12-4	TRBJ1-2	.	ASSQGQGGGYT
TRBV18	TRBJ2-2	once	ASSPQGATTGELF
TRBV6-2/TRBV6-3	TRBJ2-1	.	ASSYSLGTLAYNEQF
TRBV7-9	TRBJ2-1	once	ASSTLGGVDEQF
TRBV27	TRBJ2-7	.	ASSPSVGLSYEQY
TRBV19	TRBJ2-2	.	ASSKSVGLHTGELF
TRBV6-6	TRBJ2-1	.	ASSYRSGRAGDEQF
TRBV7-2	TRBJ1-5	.	ASSPVRDQPQH
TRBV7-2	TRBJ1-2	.	ASSGERVDYGYT
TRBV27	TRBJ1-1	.	ASVTDRGRLNTEAF